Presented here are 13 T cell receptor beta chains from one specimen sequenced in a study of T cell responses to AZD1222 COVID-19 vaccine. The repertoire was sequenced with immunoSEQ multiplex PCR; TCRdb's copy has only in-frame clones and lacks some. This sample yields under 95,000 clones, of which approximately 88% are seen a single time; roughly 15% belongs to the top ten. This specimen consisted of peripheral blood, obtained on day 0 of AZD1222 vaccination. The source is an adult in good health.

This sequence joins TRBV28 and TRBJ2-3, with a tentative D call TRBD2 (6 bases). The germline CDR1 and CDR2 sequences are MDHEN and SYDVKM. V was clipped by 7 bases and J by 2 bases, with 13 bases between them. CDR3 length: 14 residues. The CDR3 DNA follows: TGTGCCAGCAAAGTGGGAGGTTACACAGATACGCAGTATTTT. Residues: CASKVGGYTDTQYF.

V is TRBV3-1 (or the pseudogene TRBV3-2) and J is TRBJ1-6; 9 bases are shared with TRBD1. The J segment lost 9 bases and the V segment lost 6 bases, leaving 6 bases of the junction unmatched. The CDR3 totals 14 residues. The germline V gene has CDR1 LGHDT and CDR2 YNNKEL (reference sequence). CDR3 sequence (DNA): TGTGCCAGCAGTTCGGGACAGGGTAGTTCACCCCTCCACTTT. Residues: CASSSGQGSSPLHF.

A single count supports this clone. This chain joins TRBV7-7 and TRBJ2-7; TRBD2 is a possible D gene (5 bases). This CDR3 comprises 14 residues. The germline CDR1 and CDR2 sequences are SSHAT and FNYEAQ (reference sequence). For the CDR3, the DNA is TGTGCTAGCGAACCCTATCTAGGCTCCTACGAGCAGTACTTC. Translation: CASEPYLGSYEQYF.

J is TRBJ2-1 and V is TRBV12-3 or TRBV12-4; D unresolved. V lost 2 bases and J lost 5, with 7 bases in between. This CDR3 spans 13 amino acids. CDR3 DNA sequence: TGTGCCAGCAGTTTAAGTTTCCACAATGAGCAGTTCTTC. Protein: CASSLSFHNEQFF.

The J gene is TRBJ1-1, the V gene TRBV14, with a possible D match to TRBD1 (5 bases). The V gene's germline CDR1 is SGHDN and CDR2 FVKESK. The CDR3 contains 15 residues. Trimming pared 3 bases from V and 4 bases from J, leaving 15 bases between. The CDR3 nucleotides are TGTGCCAGCAGCCACGGAATTACAGGAGGCACTGAAGCTTTCTTT. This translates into CASSHGITGGTEAFF.

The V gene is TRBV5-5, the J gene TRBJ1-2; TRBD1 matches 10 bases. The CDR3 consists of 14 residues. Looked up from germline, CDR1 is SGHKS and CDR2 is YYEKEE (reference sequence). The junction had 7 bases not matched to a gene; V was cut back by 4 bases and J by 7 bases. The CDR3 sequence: CASSGRTGGPGYTF. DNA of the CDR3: TGTGCCAGCAGCGGACGGACAGGGGGACCTGGCTACACCTTC.

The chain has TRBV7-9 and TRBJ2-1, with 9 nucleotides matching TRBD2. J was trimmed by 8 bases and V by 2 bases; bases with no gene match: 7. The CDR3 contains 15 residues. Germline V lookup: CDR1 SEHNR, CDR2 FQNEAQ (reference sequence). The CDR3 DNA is TGTGCCAGCAGCTTACAGGCGGGAGGGGTGCATGAGCAGTTCTTC. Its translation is CASSLQAGGVHEQFF. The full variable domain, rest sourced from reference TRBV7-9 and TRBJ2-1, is DTGVSQNPRHKITKRGQNVTFRCDPISEHNRLYWYRQTLGQGPEFLTYFQNEAQLEKSRLLSDRFSAERPKGSFSTLEIQRTEQGDSAMYLCASSLQAGGVHEQFFGPGTRLTVL.

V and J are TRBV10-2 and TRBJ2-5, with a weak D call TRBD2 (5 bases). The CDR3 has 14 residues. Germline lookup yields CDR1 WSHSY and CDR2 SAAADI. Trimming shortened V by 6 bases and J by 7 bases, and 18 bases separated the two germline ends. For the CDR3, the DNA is TGCGCCAGCAGACTCACTCCGATCCGGGGGACCCAGTACTTC. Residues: CASRLTPIRGTQYF.

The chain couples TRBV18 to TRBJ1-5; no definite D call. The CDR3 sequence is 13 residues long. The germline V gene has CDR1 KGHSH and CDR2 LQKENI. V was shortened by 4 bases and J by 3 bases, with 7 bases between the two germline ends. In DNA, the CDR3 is TGTGCCAGCTCACAGGGTACCAATCAGCCCCAGCATTTT. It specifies CASSQGTNQPQHF.

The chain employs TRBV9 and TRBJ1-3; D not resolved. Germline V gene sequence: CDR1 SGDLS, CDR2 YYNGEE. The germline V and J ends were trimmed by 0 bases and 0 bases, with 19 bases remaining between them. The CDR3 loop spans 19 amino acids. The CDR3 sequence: CASSVADISTSFSGNTIYF. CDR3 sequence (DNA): TGTGCCAGCAGCGTAGCCGACATCAGTACATCATTCTCTGGAAACACCATATATTTT.

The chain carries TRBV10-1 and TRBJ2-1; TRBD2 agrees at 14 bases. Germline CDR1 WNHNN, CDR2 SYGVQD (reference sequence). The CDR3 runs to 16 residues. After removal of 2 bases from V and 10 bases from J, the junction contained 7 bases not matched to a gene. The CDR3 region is CASSEAKGLAGGEQFF. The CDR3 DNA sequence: TGCGCCAGCAGTGAGGCGAAAGGACTAGCGGGAGGCGAGCAGTTCTTC.

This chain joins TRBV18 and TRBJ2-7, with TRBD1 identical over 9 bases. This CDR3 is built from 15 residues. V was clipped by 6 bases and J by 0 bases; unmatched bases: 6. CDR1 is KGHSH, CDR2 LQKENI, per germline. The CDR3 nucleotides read TGTGCCAGCTCCCTTGGGACAGGGAGCTCCTACGAGCAGTACTTC. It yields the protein CASSLGTGSSYEQYF.

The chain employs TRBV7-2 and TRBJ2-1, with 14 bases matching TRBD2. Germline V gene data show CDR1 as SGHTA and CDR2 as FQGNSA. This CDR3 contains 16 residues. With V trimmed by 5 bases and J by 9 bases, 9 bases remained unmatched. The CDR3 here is CASSPPTSGRAVEQFF. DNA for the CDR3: TGTGCCAGCAGCCCGCCGACTAGCGGGAGGGCGGTTGAGCAGTTCTTC.